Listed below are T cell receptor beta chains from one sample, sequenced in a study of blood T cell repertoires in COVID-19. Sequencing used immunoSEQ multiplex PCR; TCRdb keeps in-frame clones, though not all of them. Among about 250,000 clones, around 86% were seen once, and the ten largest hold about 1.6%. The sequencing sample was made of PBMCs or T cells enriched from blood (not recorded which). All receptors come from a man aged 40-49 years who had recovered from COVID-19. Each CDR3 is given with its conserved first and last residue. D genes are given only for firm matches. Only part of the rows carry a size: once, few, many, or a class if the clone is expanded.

CDR3 DNA: TGTGCCAGCAGCTTAGCGTTACAGGTCTACGAGCAGTACTTC
CDR3 protein: CASSLALQVYEQYF
clone size: NA
J gene: TRBJ2-7
D gene: NA
V gene: TRBV7-2

CDR3 DNA: TGTGCCAGCAGTTACTCGGGGGCCTCCTCTGGAAACACCATATATTTT
CDR3 protein: CASSYSGASSGNTIYF
clone size: NA
J gene: TRBJ1-3
D gene: NA
V gene: TRBV6-5

CDR3 DNA: TGTGCCAGCAGTTCCGGGCCGCAGACAGGGCAGTTCTTC
CDR3 protein: CASSSGPQTGQFF
clone size: NA
J gene: TRBJ2-1
D gene: NA
V gene: TRBV6-5

CDR3 DNA: TGTGCCAGTAGAAAGGGGGACAGACCTTATCAGCCCCAGCATTTT
CDR3 protein: CASRKGDRPYQPQHF
clone size: NA
J gene: TRBJ1-5
D gene: TRBD1
V gene: TRBV19

CDR3 DNA: TGTGCCACCAGTGAGTCGACAGGGGTGGCCTATGGCTACACCTTC
CDR3 protein: CATSESTGVAYGYTF
clone size: NA
J gene: TRBJ1-2
D gene: TRBD1
V gene: TRBV24-1

CDR3 DNA: TGTGCCATCACCCCTGGGCTAGCGGTAACAGATACGCAGTATTTT
CDR3 protein: CAITPGLAVTDTQYF
clone size: NA
J gene: TRBJ2-3
D gene: TRBD2
V gene: TRBV10-3

CDR3 DNA: TGTGCCAGCAGAATCCTTAATTCACCCCTCCACTTT
CDR3 protein: CASRILNSPLHF
clone size: NA
J gene: TRBJ1-6
D gene: NA
V gene: TRBV27

CDR3 DNA: TGTGCCAGCACCGACCAGGGGGCGCTTACCTATGGCTACACCTTC
CDR3 protein: CASTDQGALTYGYTF
clone size: once
J gene: TRBJ1-2
D gene: TRBD1
V gene: TRBV11-2

CDR3 DNA: TGTGCCAGTAGTAGGAAGGCGGATGTAGGCTATGGCTACACCTTC
CDR3 protein: CASSRKADVGYGYTF
clone size: NA
J gene: TRBJ1-2
D gene: NA
V gene: TRBV19

CDR3 DNA: TGTGCCACCAGCAGTGGAGGGGTCTACGAGCAGTACTTC
CDR3 protein: CATSSGGVYEQYF
clone size: NA
J gene: TRBJ2-7
D gene: NA
V gene: TRBV15

CDR3 DNA: TGTGCCAGCAGCCCAGGGCAGCGTTTT
CDR3 protein: CASSPGQRF
clone size: NA
J gene: TRBJ1-1
D gene: NA
V gene: TRBV7-8

CDR3 DNA: TGCGCCAGCAGCCACAACCCGGGACAGCAAGAGACCCAGTACTTC
CDR3 protein: CASSHNPGQQETQYF
clone size: NA
J gene: TRBJ2-5
D gene: TRBD1
V gene: TRBV4-3

CDR3 DNA: TGCGCCAGCAGCTTGGAAGGGGTTGGGGAGACCCAGTACTTC
CDR3 protein: CASSLEGVGETQYF
clone size: NA
J gene: TRBJ2-5
D gene: NA
V gene: TRBV5-1

CDR3 DNA: TGTGCCAGCATAAGAGCCAGGGTCAATGAGCAGTTCTTC
CDR3 protein: CASIRARVNEQFF
clone size: NA
J gene: TRBJ2-1
D gene: NA
V gene: TRBV2

CDR3 DNA: TGTGCCAGCAGTCGAATCTCTAGCGGGCTTCCCTACGAGCAGTACTTC
CDR3 protein: CASSRISSGLPYEQYF
clone size: NA
J gene: TRBJ2-7
D gene: TRBD2
V gene: TRBV6-6

CDR3 DNA: TGTGCCAGCAGCCAAGAAGCGGGGCTTAATGGAAACACCATATATTTT
CDR3 protein: CASSQEAGLNGNTIYF
clone size: once
J gene: TRBJ1-3
D gene: NA
V gene: TRBV4-2